Listed here is a single T cell receptor beta chain. What it binds is not known. With 60 Vbeta and 13 Jbeta primers, the PCR was carried out. The method was immunoSEQ multiplex PCR; TCRdb's version includes in-frame clones alone and lacks a portion of them. The top ten hold just under 1% of the sample, which has under 150,000 clones, roughly 79% seen once. These data come from a study of cytomegalovirus exposure and HLA in healthy donors. Germline V gene data show CDR1 as DFQATT and CDR2 as SNEGSKA (reference sequence). CDR3 size: 11 residues. V was shortened by 1 base and J by 5 bases, with 6 bases between the two germline ends. Study findings and constraints: It emerged from a later analysis that several of the most significant clusters appeared to be linked to common viral pathogens. When analyzed later, a missense DCLRE1C variant was found to be linked to TCR beta V- and J-gene trimming. Testing in vitro showed a few CMV-associated chains specific for CMV antigens.

V is TRBV20-1 and J is TRBJ2-7, with TRBD1 as a possible D gene (6 bases). The TCR was taken from a man between 18 and 35 years old in good health and CMV-seronegative. Input material: PBMCs. The CDR3: CSARAGDEQYF. The CDR3 DNA is TGCAGTGCTAGAGCAGGGGACGAGCAGTACTTC.